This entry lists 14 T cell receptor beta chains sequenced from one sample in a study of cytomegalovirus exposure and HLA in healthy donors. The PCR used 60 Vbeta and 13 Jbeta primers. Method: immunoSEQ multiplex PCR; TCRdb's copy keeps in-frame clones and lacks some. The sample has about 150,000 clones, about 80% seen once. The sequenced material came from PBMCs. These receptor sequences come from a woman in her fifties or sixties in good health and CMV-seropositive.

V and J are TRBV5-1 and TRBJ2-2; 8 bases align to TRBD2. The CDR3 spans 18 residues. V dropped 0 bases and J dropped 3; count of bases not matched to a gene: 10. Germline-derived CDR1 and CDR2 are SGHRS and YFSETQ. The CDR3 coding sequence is TGCGCCAGCAGCTTGGATAGCGGGGCTACTCGATACACCGGGGAGCTGTTTTTT. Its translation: CASSLDSGATRYTGELFF.

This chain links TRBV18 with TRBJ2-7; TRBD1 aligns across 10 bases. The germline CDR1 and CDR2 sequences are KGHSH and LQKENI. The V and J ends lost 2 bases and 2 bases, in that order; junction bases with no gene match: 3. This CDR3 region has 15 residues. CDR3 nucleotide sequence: TGTGCCAGCTCACCAGGGACAGGGGAACCCTACGAGCAGTACTTC. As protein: CASSPGTGEPYEQYF.

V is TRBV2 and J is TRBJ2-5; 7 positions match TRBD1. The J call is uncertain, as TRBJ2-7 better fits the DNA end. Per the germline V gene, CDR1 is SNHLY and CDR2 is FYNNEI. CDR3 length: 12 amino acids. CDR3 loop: CASRQGAYEQYF. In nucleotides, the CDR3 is TGTGCCAGCAGGCAGGGGGCCTACGAGCAGTACTTC.

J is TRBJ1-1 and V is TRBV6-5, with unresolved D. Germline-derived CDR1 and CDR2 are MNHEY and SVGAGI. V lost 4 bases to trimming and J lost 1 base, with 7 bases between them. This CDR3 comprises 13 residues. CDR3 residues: CASSFRWNTEAFF. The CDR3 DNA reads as TGTGCCAGCAGTTTTCGGTGGAACACTGAAGCTTTCTTT.

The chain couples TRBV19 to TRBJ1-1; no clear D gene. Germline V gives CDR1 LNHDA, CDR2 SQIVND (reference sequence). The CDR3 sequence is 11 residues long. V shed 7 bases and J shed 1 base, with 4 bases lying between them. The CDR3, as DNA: TGTGCCAGTATACAGAACACTGAAGCTTTCTTT. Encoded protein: CASIQNTEAFF.

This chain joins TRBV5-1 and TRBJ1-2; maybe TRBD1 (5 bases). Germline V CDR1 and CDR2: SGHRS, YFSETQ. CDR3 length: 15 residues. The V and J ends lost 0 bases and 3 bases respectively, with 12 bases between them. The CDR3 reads CASSLANAGYYGYTF. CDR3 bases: TGCGCCAGCAGCTTGGCTAATGCAGGGTACTATGGCTACACCTTC.

CDR3 region: CASSLGPLAGNNEQYF. The CDR3 DNA reads as TGTGCCAGCAGCTTAGGGCCCCTAGCGGGGAATAACGAGCAGTACTTC. This sequence joins TRBV7-2 and TRBJ2-7, with TRBD2 matching over 9 bases. The germline gives CDR1 SGHTA, CDR2 FQGNSA. This CDR3 region has 16 residues. The V segment lost 1 base and the J segment 5 bases; nucleotides outside the gene matches: 9.

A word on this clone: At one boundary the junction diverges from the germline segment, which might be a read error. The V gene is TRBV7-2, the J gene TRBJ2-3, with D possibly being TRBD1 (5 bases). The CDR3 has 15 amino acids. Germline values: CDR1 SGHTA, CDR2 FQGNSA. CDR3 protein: CASSLRSDDTGTQYF. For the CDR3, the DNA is TGTGCCAGCAGCTTACGGAGTGACGACACAGGTACGCAGTATTTT.

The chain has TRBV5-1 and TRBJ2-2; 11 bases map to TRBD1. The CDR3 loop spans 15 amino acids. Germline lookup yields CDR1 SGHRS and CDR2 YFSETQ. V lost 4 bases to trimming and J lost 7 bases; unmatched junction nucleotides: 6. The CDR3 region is CASSTGQGASGELFF. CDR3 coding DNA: TGCGCCAGCAGCACCGGACAGGGGGCGAGCGGGGAGCTGTTTTTT.

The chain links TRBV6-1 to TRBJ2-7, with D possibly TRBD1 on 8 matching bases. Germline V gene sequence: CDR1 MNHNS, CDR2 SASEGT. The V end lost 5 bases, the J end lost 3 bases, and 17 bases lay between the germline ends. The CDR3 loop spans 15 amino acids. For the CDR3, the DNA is TGTGCCAGCAGTCGAACGAACAGGGGGGGCTACGAGCAGTACTTC. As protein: CASSRTNRGGYEQYF.

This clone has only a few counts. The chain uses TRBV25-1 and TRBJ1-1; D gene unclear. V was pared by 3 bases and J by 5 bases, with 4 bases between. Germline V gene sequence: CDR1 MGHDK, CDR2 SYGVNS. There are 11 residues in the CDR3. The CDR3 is CASSERTEAFF. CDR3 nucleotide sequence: TGTGCCAGCAGTGAGAGGACTGAAGCTTTCTTT.

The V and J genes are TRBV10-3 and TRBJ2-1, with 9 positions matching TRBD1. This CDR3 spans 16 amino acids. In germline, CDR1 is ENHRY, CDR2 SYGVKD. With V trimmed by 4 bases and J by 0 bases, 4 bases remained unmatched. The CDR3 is CAISGGQGSSYNEQFF. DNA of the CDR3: TGTGCCATCAGTGGTGGACAGGGGAGCTCCTACAATGAGCAGTTCTTC.

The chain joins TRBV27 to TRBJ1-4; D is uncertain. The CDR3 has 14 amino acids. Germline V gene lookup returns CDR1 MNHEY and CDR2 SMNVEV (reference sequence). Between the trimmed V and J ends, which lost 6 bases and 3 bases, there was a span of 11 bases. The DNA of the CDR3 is TGTGCCAGCAGGAGGGCAGTACCTAATGAAAAACTGTTTTTT. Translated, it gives CASRRAVPNEKLFF.

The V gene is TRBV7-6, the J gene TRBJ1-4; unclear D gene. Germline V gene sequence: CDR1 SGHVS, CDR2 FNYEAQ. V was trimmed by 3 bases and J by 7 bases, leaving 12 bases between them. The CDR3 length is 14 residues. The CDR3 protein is CASSLSGKGEKLFF. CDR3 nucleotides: TGTGCCAGCAGCTTGTCGGGAAAAGGTGAAAAACTGTTTTTT.